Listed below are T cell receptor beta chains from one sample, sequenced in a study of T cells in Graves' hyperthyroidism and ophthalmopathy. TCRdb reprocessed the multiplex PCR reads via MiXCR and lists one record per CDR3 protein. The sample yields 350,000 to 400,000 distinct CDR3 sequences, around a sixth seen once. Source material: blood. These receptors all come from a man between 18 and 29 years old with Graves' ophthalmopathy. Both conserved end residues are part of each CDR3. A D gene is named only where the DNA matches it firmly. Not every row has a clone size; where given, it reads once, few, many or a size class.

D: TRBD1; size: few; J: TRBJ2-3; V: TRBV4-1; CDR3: CASSQTGTGTDTQYF; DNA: TGCGCCAGCAGCCAGACCGGGACAGGGACAGATACGCAGTATTTT
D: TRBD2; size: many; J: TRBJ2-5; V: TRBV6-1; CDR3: CASSGLAGGLGETQYF; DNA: TGTGCCAGCAGCGGACTAGCGGGGGGGCTGGGAGAGACCCAGTACTTC
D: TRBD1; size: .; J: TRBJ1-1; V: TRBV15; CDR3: CATSSEVTGGPEAFF; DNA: TGTGCCACCAGCAGTGAAGTGACAGGGGGCCCTGAAGCTTTCTTT
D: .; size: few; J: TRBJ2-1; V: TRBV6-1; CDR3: CASRGLSYNEQFF; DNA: TGTGCCAGCAGGGGGCTGAGCTACAATGAGCAGTTCTTC
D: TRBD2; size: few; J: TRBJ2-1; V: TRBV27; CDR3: CASSSLAGKYNEQFF; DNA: TGTGCCAGCAGTTCCTTAGCGGGGAAGTACAATGAGCAGTTCTTC
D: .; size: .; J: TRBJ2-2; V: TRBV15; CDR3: CATSRAGRAGELFF; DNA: TGTGCCACCAGCAGAGCCGGCCGAGCCGGGGAGCTGTTTTTT
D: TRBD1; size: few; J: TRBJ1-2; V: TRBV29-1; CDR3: CSVETRDRGYGYTF; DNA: TGCAGCGTTGAAACACGGGACAGGGGCTATGGCTACACCTTC
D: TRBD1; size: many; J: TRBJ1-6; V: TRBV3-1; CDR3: CASSQQDRADSPLHF; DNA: TGTGCCAGCAGCCAACAGGACAGGGCGGATTCACCCCTCCACTTT
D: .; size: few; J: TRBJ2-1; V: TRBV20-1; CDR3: CSGGGNYNEQFF; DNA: TGCAGTGGAGGGGGTAACTACAATGAGCAGTTCTTC
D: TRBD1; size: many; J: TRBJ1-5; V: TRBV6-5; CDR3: CASSYRRDSSGSNQPQHF; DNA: TGTGCCAGCAGTTACCGCCGGGACAGCTCTGGTAGCAATCAGCCCCAGCATTTT
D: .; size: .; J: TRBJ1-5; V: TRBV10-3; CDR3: CAISEGSNNQPQHF; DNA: TGTGCCATCAGTGAAGGCAGCAACAATCAGCCCCAGCATTTT
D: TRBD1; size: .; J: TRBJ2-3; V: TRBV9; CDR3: CASTGTGDSTDTQYF; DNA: TGTGCCAGCACCGGGACAGGGGATAGCACAGATACGCAGTATTTT
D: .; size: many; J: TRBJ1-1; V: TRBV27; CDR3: CASSTQGNTEAFF; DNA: TGTGCCAGCAGTACCCAGGGAAACACTGAAGCTTTCTTT
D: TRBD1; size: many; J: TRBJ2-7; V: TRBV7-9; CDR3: CASSFTGGKYEQYF; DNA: TGTGCCAGCAGCTTCACAGGGGGCAAGTACGAGCAGTACTTC
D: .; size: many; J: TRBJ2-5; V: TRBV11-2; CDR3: CASTPRWPGETQYF; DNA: TGTGCCAGCACCCCTAGGTGGCCAGGGGAGACCCAGTACTTC
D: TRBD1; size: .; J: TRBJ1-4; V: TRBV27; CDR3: CASSSQGQGLEKLFF; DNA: TGTGCCAGCAGTTCCCAAGGACAGGGGTTGGAAAAACTGTTTTTT
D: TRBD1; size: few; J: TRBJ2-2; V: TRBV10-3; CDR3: CATKRQGVGELFF; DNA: TGTGCCACCAAACGACAGGGGGTGGGGGAGCTGTTTTTT
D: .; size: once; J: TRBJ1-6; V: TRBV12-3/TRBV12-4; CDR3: CASTKWQGKTLWNSPLHF; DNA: TGTGCCAGCACGAAGTGGCAGGGTAAAACCCTATGGAATTCACCCCTCCACTTT
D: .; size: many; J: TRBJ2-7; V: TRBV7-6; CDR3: CASSLGGGTVAYEQYF; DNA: TGTGCCAGCAGCTTAGGAGGGGGGACAGTAGCCTACGAGCAGTACTTC
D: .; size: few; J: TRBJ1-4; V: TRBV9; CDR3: CASSVDLTWRTNEKLFF; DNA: TGTGCCAGCAGCGTGGACCTGACCTGGAGAACTAATGAAAAACTGTTTTTT
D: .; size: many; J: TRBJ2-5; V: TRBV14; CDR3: CASSQGLNQETQYF; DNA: TGTGCCAGCAGCCAGGGACTGAACCAAGAGACCCAGTACTTC
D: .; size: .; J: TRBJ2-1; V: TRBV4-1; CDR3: CASSRLHRSLSYNEQFF; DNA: TGCGCCAGCAGCCGATTACACAGGTCTCTCTCCTACAATGAGCAGTTCTTC
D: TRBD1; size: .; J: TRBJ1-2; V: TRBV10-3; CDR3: CAIRDRAVPFGYTF; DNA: TGTGCCATCAGAGACAGGGCGGTTCCCTTTGGCTACACCTTC
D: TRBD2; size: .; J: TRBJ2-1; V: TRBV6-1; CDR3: CASRPLAGANNEQFF; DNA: TGTGCCAGCAGACCACTAGCGGGGGCCAACAATGAGCAGTTCTTC
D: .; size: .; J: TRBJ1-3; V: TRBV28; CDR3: CASSHRSGTSSGNTIYF; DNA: TGTGCCAGCAGTCATCGGTCAGGCACTAGCTCTGGAAACACCATATATTTT
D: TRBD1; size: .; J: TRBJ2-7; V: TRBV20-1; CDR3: CSAKSKTGLSSEQYF; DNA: TGCAGTGCGAAAAGCAAGACAGGGCTTTCTAGCGAGCAGTACTTC
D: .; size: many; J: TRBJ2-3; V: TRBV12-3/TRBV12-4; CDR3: CASSLGGRGDTQYF; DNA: TGTGCCAGCAGTTTAGGTGGGCGCGGAGATACGCAGTATTTT
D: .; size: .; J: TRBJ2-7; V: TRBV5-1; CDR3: CASSQEGAGTYYEQYF; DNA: TGCGCCAGCAGCCAAGAAGGGGCAGGGACTTACTACGAGCAGTACTTC
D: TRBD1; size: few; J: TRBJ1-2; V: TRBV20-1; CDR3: CSASDRGLYGYTF; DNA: TGCAGTGCTTCAGACAGGGGGCTCTATGGCTACACCTTC
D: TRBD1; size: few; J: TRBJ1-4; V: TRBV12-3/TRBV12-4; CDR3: CASSFRQGAINEKLFF; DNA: TGTGCCAGCAGTTTTCGACAGGGGGCAATTAATGAAAAACTGTTTTTT
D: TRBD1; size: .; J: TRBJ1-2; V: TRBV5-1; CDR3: CASSLETGQGYTF; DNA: TGCGCCAGCAGCTTGGAGACAGGGCAGGGCTACACCTTC
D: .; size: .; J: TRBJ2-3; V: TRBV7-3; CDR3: CASSSTTSSTQYF; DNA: TGTGCCAGCAGCTCCACGACTAGTTCCACGCAGTATTTT
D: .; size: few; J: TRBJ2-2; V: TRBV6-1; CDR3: CASSRLSPGELFF; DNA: TGTGCCAGCAGCCGTCTTAGCCCCGGGGAGCTGTTTTTT
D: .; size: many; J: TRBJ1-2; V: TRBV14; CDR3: CASSQGEHYGYTF; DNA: TGTGCCAGCAGCCAGGGAGAACACTATGGCTACACCTTC
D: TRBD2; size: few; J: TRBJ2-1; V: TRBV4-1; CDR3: CASSQDPLAGGRGEQFF; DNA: TGCGCCAGCAGCCAAGACCCCCTAGCGGGGGGCCGCGGTGAGCAGTTCTTC
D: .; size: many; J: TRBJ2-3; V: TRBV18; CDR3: CASTLRLETTDTQYF; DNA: TGTGCCAGCACTCTCAGACTAGAAACCACAGATACGCAGTATTTT
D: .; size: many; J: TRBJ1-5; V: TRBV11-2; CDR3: CASSLHSDTNQPQHF; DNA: TGTGCCAGCAGCCTCCACTCGGATACTAATCAGCCCCAGCATTTT
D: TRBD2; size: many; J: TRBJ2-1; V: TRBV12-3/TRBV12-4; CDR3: CASTPGGRYNEQFF; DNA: TGTGCCAGCACCCCGGGGGGACGGTACAATGAGCAGTTCTTC
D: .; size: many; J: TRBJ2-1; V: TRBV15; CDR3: CATSSPDGAGEQFF; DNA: TGTGCCACCAGCAGCCCGGACGGTGCAGGTGAGCAGTTCTTC
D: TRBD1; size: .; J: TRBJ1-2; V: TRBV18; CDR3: CASSPDRDRAYNYGYTF; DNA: TGTGCCAGCTCACCAGACAGGGACAGGGCTTATAACTATGGCTACACCTTC
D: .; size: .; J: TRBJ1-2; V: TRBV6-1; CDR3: CASSPLDSGYGYTF; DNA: TGTGCCAGCAGTCCCCTCGACAGCGGCTATGGCTACACCTTC
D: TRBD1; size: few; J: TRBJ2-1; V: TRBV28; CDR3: CASSFSGGWGTGRHKNYNEQFF; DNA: TGTGCCAGCAGTTTCTCTGGGGGCTGGGGGACAGGTAGGCACAAGAACTACAATGAGCAGTTCTTC
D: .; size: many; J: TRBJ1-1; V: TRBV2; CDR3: CASSEGGEGTEAFF; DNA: TGTGCCAGCAGTGAGGGGGGAGAGGGCACTGAAGCTTTCTTT
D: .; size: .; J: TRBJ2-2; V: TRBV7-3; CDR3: CASSAKGGGASTGELFF; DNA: TGTGCCAGCAGCGCCAAGGGGGGGGGGGCAAGCACCGGGGAGCTGTTTTTT
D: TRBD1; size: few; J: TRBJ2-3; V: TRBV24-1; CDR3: CATSQAPGGRTDTQYF; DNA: TGTGCCACCAGCCAGGCCCCAGGGGGCCGCACAGATACGCAGTATTTT
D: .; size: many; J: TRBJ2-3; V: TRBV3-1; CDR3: CASSQERRTVITDTQYF; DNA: TGTGCCAGCAGCCAAGAGCGGCGGACGGTCATCACAGATACGCAGTATTTT
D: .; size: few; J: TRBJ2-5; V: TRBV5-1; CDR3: CASSPSAVQETQYF; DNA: TGCGCCAGCAGCCCCAGCGCTGTCCAAGAGACCCAGTACTTC
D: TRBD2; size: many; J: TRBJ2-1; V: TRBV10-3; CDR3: CAISASGGTGAYNEQFF; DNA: TGTGCCATCAGTGCCTCGGGGGGGACGGGCGCCTACAATGAGCAGTTCTTC
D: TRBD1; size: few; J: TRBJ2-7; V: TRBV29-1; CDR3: CSAISRDRGTYEQYF; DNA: TGCAGCGCGATCTCCCGGGACAGGGGGACCTACGAGCAGTACTTC
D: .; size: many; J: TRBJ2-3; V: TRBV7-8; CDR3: CASSSAMTDTQYF; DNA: TGTGCCAGCAGCTCCGCGATGACAGATACGCAGTATTTT
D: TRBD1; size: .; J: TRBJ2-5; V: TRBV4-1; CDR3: CASSPGQTKETQYF; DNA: TGCGCCAGCAGCCCGGGACAGACCAAAGAGACCCAGTACTTC